This TCR beta chain appears in the sequencing data of a study of blood T cells in healthy people across ages (dated by TCRdb to the mid-2010s). Describing the broader study: In model experiments, roughly one uniquely barcoded TCR beta cDNA molecule per two T cells was captured by template switching. The study analyzed two additional independent replicas of 1 million unique cDNA reads from the same blood draw for two donors, one aged 18 to 30 and one aged 80 or older. Age-related changes in TCR beta repertoire diversity were measured in the study by deep sequencing normalized with unique cDNA molecular identifiers. Donors were grouped into four age groups: young (average approximately 16 years), middle-aged (about 38), aged (around 60) and long-lived (around 80). To avoid experimental bias, donors of different ages were distributed randomly across sequencing lanes.

The paper as a whole reports these results and caveats: Because profiling used bulk unsorted PBMCs, naive and antigen-experienced compartments could not be compared conclusively. A strong correlation was found between observed TCR beta diversity and the percentage of naive T cells measured by flow cytometry. The CMV infection status of donors was not known, potentially confounding age-related changes in expanded clonotypes. Total diversity estimates from one million sequenced T cells were considered lower bounds and underestimates. As age increased, observed TCR beta diversity per million T cells dropped in a roughly linear way, and a significant reduction was already evident by age about 36. Compared with the aged group, the long-lived group had more naive CD4+ T cells, fewer expanded clones and increased TCR diversity, a pattern suggesting age selection.

Library preparation used 5' RACE. The listed sequencing device is Illumina HiSeq 2500. A second PCR of roughly 6 to 11 cycles was run with a J-beta primer mix and a sample-barcoded 5' primer. A template-switch 5' adaptor carrying 12 random nucleotides introduced a unique molecular identifier onto each TCR beta cDNA molecule. At least 2.5 million CDR3-containing paired-end reads were obtained from each sample. First-strand cDNA synthesis was performed from all RNA using the Mint cDNA synthesis kit, with priming by a TRBC-specific oligonucleotide. Following uracil-DNA glycosylase treatment, a first 18-cycle PCR with universal primers M1SS and BC2_uni_R was performed on all cDNA. In the original analysis: For normalization, 1 million high-quality reads, each with a distinct molecular identifier, were randomly selected from each sample. Instead of being binned into consensus sequences, reads with shared molecular identifiers were discarded. MiTCR, run with a Q25 quality threshold and the strictest error-elimination algorithm, handled CDR3 identification, clonotype clustering and error correction. A nonparametric unseen species model with Euler transformation was used to estimate a lower bound on total TCR beta diversity. The raw public reads went through TCRdb reprocessing: fastp at Q25, MiXCR clone calling, in-frame beta chains kept. CDR3 protein duplicates are merged, each entry listing the most common genes and DNA. What appears here as the V and J calls and clone size reflects TCRdb's work, not the paper's. Counted in this sample were 750,000 to 950,000 distinct CDR3 sequences; about 48% of them appeared once. In total, the top ten clones hold approximately 40% of the sample.

The donors were some 39 Caucasian individuals from Russia, aged 6 to 90 years, who were systemically healthy. Each donor gave approximately 9.4 milliliters of peripheral blood, drawn into EDTA-treated Vacutainer tubes. PBMCs were isolated by Ficoll-Paque density-gradient centrifugation, with at least 6 million obtained per sample. Total RNA, at least 5.5 micrograms per sample, was extracted from PBMCs with Trizol reagent. For every donor, flow cytometry on a PBMC aliquot measured the percentage of naive CD45RAhigh/CD27high T cells. To note about this clonotype: What antigen it recognizes has not been identified. One base away there is no much larger clone; base qualities are not given.

Trimmed from V: 3 bases; trimmed from J: 1 base; junction bases lacking a gene match: 8. CDR1 is given as DFQATT and CDR2 as SNEGSKA, both from the germline V gene (reference sequence). CDR3 length: 16 amino acids, cysteine to phenylalanine. Of all the DNA, just the CDR3 is kept, 48 bases in frame from base 1. The V and J genes are TRBV20-1 and TRBJ2-1, with 8 bases in between that match TRBD2. The clonotype comes from a man older than 75 in good health. The sequenced sample was blood. CDR3 region: CSARRAGARSYNEQFF. The nucleotide sequence reads TGCAGTGCTAGGCGAGCGGGAGCGAGATCCTACAATGAGCAGTTCTTC.